This TCR beta chain was recorded in a study of shared clonotypes between healthy human individuals. Sequenced by immunoSEQ multiplex PCR; TCRdb stores in-frame clones only, minus some. The sample records approximately 2.5 million clones, 85% to 95% being singletons. The sample was naive CD4+ T cells sorted from blood. Subset denoted: CD45RA+ positively selected. The sequence came from a man between 18 and 35 years old in good health.

The DNA for the CDR3 is TGTGCCAGCAGCGTAGCTGCGAGCCTCAGGAACACCGGGGAGCTGTTTTTT. Translating gives CASSVAASLRNTGELFF. This rearrangement joins TRBV9 to TRBJ2-2; D is uncertain. Looked up from germline, CDR1 is SGDLS and CDR2 is YYNGEE. The V end was cut by 0 bases, the J end by 1 base, with 13 bases between. The CDR3 contains 17 residues.